The 27 T cell receptor beta chains listed next were all sequenced from one sample in a study of tumor-infiltrating lymphocytes in oesophageal squamous cell carcinoma (dated by TCRdb to the mid-2010s). Library preparation employed PCR. The sequencer listed for this sample is Illumina HiSeq 2000. In-frame beta chains were kept once TCRdb had trimmed the public reads at Q25 with fastp and called clones with MiXCR. Each entry merges the rows of one CDR3 protein and shows their most common DNA and genes. The sample contains about 15,000 distinct CDR3 sequences, around 50% of them found a single time. Of the sample, around 40% is held by the ten largest clones. The specimen sequenced was esophageal tumor tissue. The source is a female donor with esophageal squamous cell carcinoma.

This clonotype is termed medium-sized. The CDR3 region has the DNA TGTGCCAGCAGCTTCGGGGACACTGGGGCCAACGTCCTGACTTTC. Translation gives CASSFGDTGANVLTF. V and J are TRBV7-9 and TRBJ2-6; TRBD1 might be the D (6 bases). Germline V CDR1 and CDR2: SEHNR, FQNEAQ (reference sequence). The CDR3 loop spans 15 amino acids. V shed 3 bases and J shed 2 bases, with 8 bases lying between them.

The chain couples TRBV6-5 to TRBJ2-4; 10 bases are a match to TRBD1. TRBJ2-1 matches the DNA end more closely, so the J call is doubtful. The germline CDR1 and CDR2 sequences are MNHEY and SVGAGI. The CDR3 runs to 15 residues. In DNA, the CDR3 is TGTGCCAGCATGGCTTCGGGACAGGGGACCTACGAGCAGTTCTTC. The encoded protein is CASMASGQGTYEQFF.

V and J are TRBV7-2 and TRBJ2-6; D not resolved. The J call may be wrong; the DNA end is better matched by TRBJ2-4. The CDR3 sequence is 15 residues long. Germline V gives CDR1 SGHTA, CDR2 FQGNSA. This chain's CDR3 is CASSLGLLGKNIQYF. The CDR3 nucleotides are TGTGCCAGCAGCTTAGGATTATTAGGCAAAAACATTCAGTACTTC.

The chain has TRBV6-1 and TRBJ2-5, with a weak D call TRBD2 (6 bases). Near its end, the DNA agrees better with TRBJ2-7, so the J call may be wrong. Looked up from germline, CDR1 is MNHNS and CDR2 is SASEGT. There are 13 residues in the CDR3. CDR3 coding DNA: TGTGCCAGCACACGACTAGAGTCCTACGAGCAGTACTTC. Encoded protein: CASTRLESYEQYF.

This clonotype was detected only a few times. Since a much larger clone is just one base distant, this may be a read error. This sequence joins TRBV15 and TRBJ2-7; 11 positions agree with TRBD2. Germline V gene lookup returns CDR1 LNHNV and CDR2 YYDKDF (reference sequence). The V gene end was trimmed by 0 bases and the J gene end by 7 bases; junction bases not matched to a gene: 8. CDR3 length: 16 amino acids. The chain's CDR3 is CATSRDGSGRANEQYF. The DNA of the CDR3 is TGTGCCACCAGCAGAGATGGTAGCGGGAGGGCCAATGAGCAGTACTTC.

A remark on this clonotype: An end of the junction differs from the germline gene, which may be a read error. The V gene is TRBV28, the J gene TRBJ2-7; weak D call: TRBD2 (6 bases). The DNA end favors TRBJ2-1, so the J call may be wrong. Germline V CDR1 and CDR2: MDHEN, SYDVKM. The CDR3 totals 15 residues. CDR3 amino acids: CASSLSGPGVHDQFF. In nucleotides, the CDR3 is TGTGCCAGCAGTTTATCGGGACCGGGGGTCCATGATCAGTTCTTC.

This clonotype is categorized as medium-sized. The chain carries TRBV7-8 and TRBJ1-1; D gene unclear. The CDR3 spans 14 residues. The V and J ends lost 1 base and 4 bases respectively, with 10 bases between them. The V gene's germline CDR1 is SGHVS and CDR2 FQNEAQ. The CDR3 nucleotides read TGTGCCAGCAGCTTAGATTCCGGGGTCACTGAAGCTTTCTTT. The encoded protein is CASSLDSGVTEAFF.

Sample share makes this clonotype large. Germline is not matched at one junction end, which may reflect a read error. The chain carries TRBV7-7 and TRBJ1-2, with TRBD1 as a possible D gene (6 bases). CDR1 and CDR2 (germline): SSHAT, FNYEAQ (reference sequence). The CDR3 sequence is 14 residues long. CDR3 sequence reads: CASSIEQGHYGYTF. The DNA for the CDR3 is TGTGCTAGCAGCATTGAACAGGGCCACTATGGCTACACCTTC.

Comments on this clonotype: It is likely a read error, because the conserved phenylalanine at the end of the CDR3 is missing. V and J are TRBV7-3 and TRBJ2-5; 8 bases map to TRBD2. The DNA end favors TRBJ2-1, so the J call may be wrong. This CDR3 is built from 16 residues. Germline assignment: CDR1 SGHTA and CDR2 FQGTGA. The CDR3 reads CASSPVGGRQYNEQFL. The CDR3 nucleotides read TGTGCCAGCAGCCCCGTAGGCGGGAGGCAGTACAATGAGCAGTTCCTC.

This clonotype was found a few times. This chain links TRBV6-5 with TRBJ2-1; no reliable D call. The germline V and J ends were trimmed by 5 bases and 3 bases, with 11 bases remaining between them. Germline V CDR1 and CDR2: MNHEY, SVGAGI. This CDR3 region has 14 residues. The CDR3 reads CASSTSENYNEQFF. The CDR3 region has the DNA TGTGCCAGCAGTACCAGCGAAAACTACAATGAGCAGTTCTTC.

The chain is built from TRBV7-3 and TRBJ2-6; TRBD1 or TRBD2 may be the D gene (5 bases each). Deletions cut 5 bases from V and 0 bases from J, with 14 bases between. Looked up from germline, CDR1 is SGHTA and CDR2 is FQGTGA. The CDR3 has 17 amino acids. CDR3 sequence (DNA): TGTGCCAGCAGCCCTCGGGACGGCCACTCTGGGGCCAACGTCCTGACTTTC. Translation gives CASSPRDGHSGANVLTF.

The chain combines TRBV20-1 with TRBJ2-7; a weak D match, TRBD2 (7 bases). The length of the CDR3 is 15 residues. V lost 1 base, J lost 2 bases, and 15 bases lay in between. The germline CDR1 and CDR2 sequences are DFQATT and SNEGSKA (reference sequence). The CDR3: CSARVGGTTTYEQYF. CDR3 bases: TGCAGTGCTAGAGTAGGGGGGACTACCACCTACGAGCAGTACTTC.

This clonotype turned up a few times. J is TRBJ2-5 and V is TRBV7-6, with D maybe TRBD2 (6 bases). The CDR3 runs 14 residues. Trimming pared 5 bases from V and 1 base from J, leaving 11 bases between. Germline V gene lookup returns CDR1 SGHVS and CDR2 FNYEAQ. The CDR3 protein is CASSKRAGQETQYF. The CDR3 nucleotides are TGTGCCAGCAGCAAGCGGGCCGGCCAAGAGACCCAGTACTTC.

This clonotype was seen at least ten times. A much larger clone lies a single base off, so this may be a read error. Written as DNA, the CDR3 is TGCGGAGGACTAGCGGACTTCCCGAACACCGGGGAGCTGTATTTT. It yields the protein CGGLADFPNTGELYF. The gene calls are TRBV7-9 and TRBJ2-3; 10 bases are a match to TRBD2. There are 15 residues in the CDR3. Per the germline V gene, CDR1 is SEHNR and CDR2 is FQNEAQ (reference sequence).

This clonotype was counted ten times or more. This chain uses TRBV7-3 with TRBJ2-7, with TRBD2 matching 7 bases. Trimming at V came to 5 bases and at J to 5 bases, leaving 12 bases not matched to a gene. CDR3 length equals 15 residues. CDR1 and CDR2 (germline): SGHTA, FQGTGA. CDR3 amino acids: CASSPRGREYDEQYF. The CDR3 DNA follows: TGTGCCAGCAGCCCGCGTGGGCGGGAGTATGACGAGCAGTACTTC.

This clonotype appeared many times. This rearrangement joins TRBV7-2 to TRBJ2-7; D is unclear. This CDR3 contains 13 residues. From germline, CDR1 is SGHTA and CDR2 FQGNSA. The V gene lost 7 bases and the J gene lost 2 bases, with 12 bases spanning the gap. Written as DNA, the CDR3 is TGTGCCAGCACCCGATCAAGGACCTACGAGCAGTACTTC. Encoded protein: CASTRSRTYEQYF.

The genes are TRBV6-2 or TRBV6-3 and TRBJ2-3; 9 bases are shared with TRBD2. Per germline, CDR1 MNHEY and CDR2 SVGEGT. After removal of 2 bases from V and 5 bases from J, the junction contained 8 bases not matched to a gene. CDR3 length equals 16 residues. The CDR3 reads CASSYGAGGRGDTQYF. In DNA form, the CDR3 reads TGTGCCAGCAGTTACGGAGCGGGGGGAAGAGGAGATACGCAGTATTTT.

This clonotype was observed a few times. This chain links TRBV7-3 with TRBJ2-7; 9 nucleotides match TRBD2. The V gene's germline CDR1 is SGHTA and CDR2 FQGTGA. The CDR3 runs 14 residues. V lost 4 bases to trimming and J lost 7 bases; unmatched junction nucleotides: 8. The CDR3 region has the DNA TGTGCCAGCAGCTCCATAGCGGGAGTGGGTGAGCAGTACTTC. Protein sequence: CASSSIAGVGEQYF.

Of note for this clonotype: Lacking the conserved final phenylalanine or tryptophan, this CDR3 likely reflects a read error. The chain is built from TRBV28 and TRBJ2-6; no definite D call. Germline V lookup: CDR1 MDHEN, CDR2 SYDVKM. The CDR3 has 9 amino acids. V was shortened by 1 base and J by 15 bases, with 1 base between the two germline ends. CDR3 DNA: TGTGCCAGCAGTTTATCCCTGACTAGC. This translates into CASSLSLTS.

The V and J genes are TRBV7-6 and TRBJ2-1; maybe TRBD2 (6 bases). The DNA matches TRBJ2-7 better at its end, which makes the J call doubtful. Looked up from germline, CDR1 is SGHVS and CDR2 is FNYEAQ. The CDR3 has 16 amino acids. The CDR3 is CASSFLTGDSYNEQYF. In nucleotides, the CDR3 is TGTGCCAGCAGCTTTTTAACGGGAGACTCCTACAATGAGCAGTACTTC.

This clonotype was recorded once. The conserved phenylalanine or tryptophan normally closing the CDR3 is absent here, so this likely arose from a read error. It is unclear where the CDR3 begins or ends on the DNA, so no DNA is shown, and the CDR3 is as TCRdb lists it. The chain recombines TRBV5-1 with TRBJ1-6. The CDR3 comprises 17 residues, both ends counted. Germline values: CDR1 SGHRS, CDR2 YFSETQ. This CDR3 is CASSHSGGLYNEQFFGP.

The rearrangement joins TRBV7-2 to TRBJ1-2; D is uncertain. V lost 4 bases and J lost 7, with 22 bases in between. This CDR3 is built from 16 residues. CDR1 and CDR2 (germline): SGHTA, FQGNSA. In DNA, the CDR3 is TGTGCCAGCAGCTACGGTGACGCTAGTGTCGTGGGTGGCTACACCTTC. Translating it yields CASSYGDASVVGGYTF.

The chain carries TRBV7-3 and TRBJ2-1; 10 bases align to TRBD2. The CDR3 is made up of 16 amino acids. V trimming: 0 bases; J trimming: 8 bases; junction bases outside the gene matches: 7. CDR1 and CDR2 from the germline V gene are SGHTA and FQGTGA. The CDR3 sequence: CASSLTGSGRGDEQFF. CDR3 DNA sequence: TGTGCCAGCAGCTTAACGGGGAGCGGGAGGGGGGATGAGCAGTTCTTC.

This chain connects TRBV7-2 to TRBJ2-5; no reliable D call. V lost 5 bases and J lost 0, with 7 bases in between. Germline-derived CDR1 and CDR2 are SGHTA and FQGNSA. This CDR3 region has 13 residues. The CDR3 DNA sequence: TGTGCCAGCAGCCCTTCGTACCAAGAGACCCAGTACTTC. Translation gives CASSPSYQETQYF. The full variable domain, with the rest looked up from reference TRBV7-2 and TRBJ2-5, is GAGVSQSPSNKVTEKGKDVELRCDPISGHTALYWYRQSLGQGLEFLIYFQGNSAPDKSGLPSDRFSAERTGGSVSTLTIQRTQQEDSAVYLCASSPSYQETQYFGPGTRLLVL.

The chain links TRBV5-1 to TRBJ1-3; 7 bases map to TRBD1. The CDR3 loop spans 16 amino acids. Germline loops: CDR1 SGHRS, CDR2 YFSETQ. V lost 0 bases and J lost 2; bases outside the gene matches: 5. The DNA for the CDR3 is TGCGCCAGCAGCTTGGGACAGGGTCCGGCTGGAAACACCATATATTTT. Translated: CASSLGQGPAGNTIYF.

Remarks on this clonotype: Germline and junction disagree at one end, which may indicate a read error. The chain joins TRBV5-3 to TRBJ2-3; D gene uncertain. TRBV5-3 is identified as an open reading frame with a role that is uncertain. The CDR3 is 12 amino acids. CDR3 amino acids: CASSFASDTQYF. For the CDR3, the DNA is TGTGCCAGCAGCTTCGCTTCAGATACGCAGTATTTT.

The rearrangement links TRBV11-2 to TRBJ2-3, with 8 bases lining up with TRBD2. V shed 0 bases, J shed 3 bases, and the junction held 2 bases outside the gene matches. Germline values: CDR1 SGHAT, CDR2 FQNNGV. The CDR3 spans 15 residues. In DNA, the CDR3 is TGTGCCAGCAGCTTAGACGGGAGGGGGACAGATACGCAGTATTTT. Amino acids: CASSLDGRGTDTQYF.